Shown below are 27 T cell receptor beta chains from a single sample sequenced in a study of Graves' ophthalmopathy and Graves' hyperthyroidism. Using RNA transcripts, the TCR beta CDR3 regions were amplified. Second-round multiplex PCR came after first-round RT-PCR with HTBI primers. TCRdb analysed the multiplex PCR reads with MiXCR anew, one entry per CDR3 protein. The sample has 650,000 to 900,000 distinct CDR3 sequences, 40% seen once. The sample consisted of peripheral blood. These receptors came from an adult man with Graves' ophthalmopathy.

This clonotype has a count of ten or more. The CDR3 is CASRPPGQGSEQYF. The CDR3 coding sequence is TGTGCCAGCAGACCACCGGGACAGGGAAGCGAGCAGTACTTC. The J gene is TRBJ2-7, the V gene TRBV7-8; 9 positions match TRBD1. The V and J ends lost 6 bases and 6 bases, in that order; junction bases with no gene match: 9. The CDR3 loop spans 14 amino acids. Germline loops: CDR1 SGHVS, CDR2 FQNEAQ.

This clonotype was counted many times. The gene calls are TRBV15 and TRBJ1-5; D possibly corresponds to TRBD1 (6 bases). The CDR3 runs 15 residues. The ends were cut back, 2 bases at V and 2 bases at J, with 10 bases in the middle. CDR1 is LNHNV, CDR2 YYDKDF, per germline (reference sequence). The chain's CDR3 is CATSRQGLGNQPQHF. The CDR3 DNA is TGTGCCACCAGCAGACAGGGGTTGGGCAATCAGCCCCAGCATTTT.

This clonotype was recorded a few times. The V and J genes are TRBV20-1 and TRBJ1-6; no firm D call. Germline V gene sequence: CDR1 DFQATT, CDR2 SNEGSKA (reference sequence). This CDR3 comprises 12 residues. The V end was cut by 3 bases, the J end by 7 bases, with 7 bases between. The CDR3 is CSASADNSPLHF. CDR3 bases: TGCAGTGCTAGTGCTGACAATTCACCCCTCCACTTT.

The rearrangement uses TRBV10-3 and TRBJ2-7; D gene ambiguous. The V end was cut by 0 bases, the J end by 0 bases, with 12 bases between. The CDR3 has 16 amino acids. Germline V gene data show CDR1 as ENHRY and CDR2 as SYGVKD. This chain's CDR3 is CAISESPNIGSYEQYF. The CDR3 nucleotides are TGTGCCATCAGTGAGTCCCCGAACATAGGCTCCTACGAGCAGTACTTC.

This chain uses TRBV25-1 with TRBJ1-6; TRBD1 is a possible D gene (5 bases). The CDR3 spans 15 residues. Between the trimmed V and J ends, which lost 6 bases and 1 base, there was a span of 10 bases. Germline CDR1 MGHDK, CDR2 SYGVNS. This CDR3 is CASSQRGSYNSPLHF. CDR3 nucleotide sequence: TGTGCCAGCAGCCAACGGGGGTCCTATAATTCACCCCTCCACTTT.

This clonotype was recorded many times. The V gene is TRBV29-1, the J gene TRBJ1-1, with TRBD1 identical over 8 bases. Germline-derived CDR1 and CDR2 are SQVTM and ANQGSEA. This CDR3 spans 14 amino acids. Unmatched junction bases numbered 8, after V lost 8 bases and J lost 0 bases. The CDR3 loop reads CSLYRDRMNTEAFF. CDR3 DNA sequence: TGCAGCTTATACCGGGACAGGATGAACACTGAAGCTTTCTTT.

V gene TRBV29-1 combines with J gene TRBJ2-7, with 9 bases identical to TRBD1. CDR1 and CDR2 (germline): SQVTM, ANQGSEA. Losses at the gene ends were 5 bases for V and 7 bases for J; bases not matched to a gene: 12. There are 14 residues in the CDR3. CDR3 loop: CSVSRTGVASEQYF. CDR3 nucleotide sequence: TGCAGCGTTTCACGGACAGGGGTGGCGAGTGAGCAGTACTTC.

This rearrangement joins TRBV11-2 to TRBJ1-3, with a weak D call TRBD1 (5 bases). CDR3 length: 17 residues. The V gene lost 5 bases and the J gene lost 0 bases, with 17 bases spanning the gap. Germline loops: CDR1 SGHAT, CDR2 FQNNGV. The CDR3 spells CASSQDHGGHSGNTIYF. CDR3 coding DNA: TGTGCCAGCAGCCAAGATCATGGAGGACACTCTGGAAACACCATATATTTT.

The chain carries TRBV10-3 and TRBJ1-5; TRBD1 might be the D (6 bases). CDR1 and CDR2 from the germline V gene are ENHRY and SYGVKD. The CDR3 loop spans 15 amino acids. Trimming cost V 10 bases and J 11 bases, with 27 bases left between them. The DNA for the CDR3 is TGTGCCACCAGGCCTGGGGGGGGCGCGAGGGAGACCCAGCATTTT. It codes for CATRPGGGARETQHF.

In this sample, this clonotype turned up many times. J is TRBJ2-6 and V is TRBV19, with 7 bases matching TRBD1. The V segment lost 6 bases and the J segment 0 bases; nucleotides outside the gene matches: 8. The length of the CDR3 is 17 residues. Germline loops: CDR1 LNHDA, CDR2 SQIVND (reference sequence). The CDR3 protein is CASSNGQARSGANVLTF. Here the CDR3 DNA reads TGTGCCAGTAGCAACGGACAGGCCCGCTCTGGGGCCAACGTCCTGACTTTC.

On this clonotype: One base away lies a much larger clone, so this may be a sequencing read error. The chain's CDR3 is CAISGDRDTEAFF. DNA of the CDR3: TGTGCCATCAGTGGGGACAGGGACACTGAAGCTTTCTTT. The chain joins TRBV10-3 to TRBJ1-1; 9 positions match TRBD1. Trimming cost V 4 bases and J 3 bases; bases outside gene matches: 0. CDR1 and CDR2 from the germline V gene are ENHRY and SYGVKD. The CDR3 is made up of 13 amino acids.

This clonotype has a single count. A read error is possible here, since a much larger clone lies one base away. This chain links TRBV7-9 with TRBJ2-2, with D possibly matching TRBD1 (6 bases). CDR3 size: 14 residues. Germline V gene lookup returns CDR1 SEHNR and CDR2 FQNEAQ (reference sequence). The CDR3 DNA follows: TGTGCCAGCAGCTTAGCCACAGGGACCGGGGAGCTGGTTTTT. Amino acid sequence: CASSLATGTGELVF.

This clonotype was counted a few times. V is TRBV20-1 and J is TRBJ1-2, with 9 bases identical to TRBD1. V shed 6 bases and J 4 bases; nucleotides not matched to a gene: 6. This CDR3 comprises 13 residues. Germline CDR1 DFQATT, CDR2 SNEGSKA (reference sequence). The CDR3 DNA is TGCAGTGCCCAGGGACAGGGCCCCTATGGCTACACCTTC. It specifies CSAQGQGPYGYTF.

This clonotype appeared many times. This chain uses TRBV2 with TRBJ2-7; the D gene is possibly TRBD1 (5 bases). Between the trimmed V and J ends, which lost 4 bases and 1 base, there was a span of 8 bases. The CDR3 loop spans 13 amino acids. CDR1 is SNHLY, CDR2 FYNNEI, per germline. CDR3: CASSAQGSYEQYF. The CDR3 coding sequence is TGTGCCAGCAGTGCTCAGGGATCCTACGAGCAGTACTTC.

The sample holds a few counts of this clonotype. This CDR3 is CSPSAAVSPSPLHF. CDR3 nucleotides: TGCAGTCCTTCGGCTGCAGTCTCCCCTTCACCCCTCCACTTT. The chain recombines TRBV20-1 with TRBJ1-6; D is ambiguous. The V and J ends lost 8 bases and 9 bases respectively, with 20 bases between them. The length of the CDR3 is 14 residues. Per germline, CDR1 DFQATT and CDR2 SNEGSKA (reference sequence).

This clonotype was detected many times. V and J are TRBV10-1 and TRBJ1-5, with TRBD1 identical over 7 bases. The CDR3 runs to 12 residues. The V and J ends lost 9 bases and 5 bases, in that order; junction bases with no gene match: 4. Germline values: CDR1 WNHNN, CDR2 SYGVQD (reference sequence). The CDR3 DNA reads TGCGCCAGTACAGGGGTCCATCAGCCCCAGCATTTT. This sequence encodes CASTGVHQPQHF.

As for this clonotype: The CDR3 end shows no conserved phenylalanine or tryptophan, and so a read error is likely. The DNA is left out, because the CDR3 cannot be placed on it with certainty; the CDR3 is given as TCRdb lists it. The CDR3 protein is CAISAGGPV. The chain has TRBV10-3 and TRBJ1-4. The CDR3 spans 9 amino acids, including both terminal residues. The germline V gene encodes CDR1 ENHRY and CDR2 SYGVKD.

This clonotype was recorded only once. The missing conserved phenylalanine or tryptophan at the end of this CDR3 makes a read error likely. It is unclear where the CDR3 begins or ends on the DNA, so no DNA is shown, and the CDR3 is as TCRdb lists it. The CDR3 protein is CASSFLMMGANTGELQS. The genes are TRBV7-8 and TRBJ2-2. The CDR3 totals 17 residues, both ends included. From germline, CDR1 is SGHVS and CDR2 FQNEAQ.

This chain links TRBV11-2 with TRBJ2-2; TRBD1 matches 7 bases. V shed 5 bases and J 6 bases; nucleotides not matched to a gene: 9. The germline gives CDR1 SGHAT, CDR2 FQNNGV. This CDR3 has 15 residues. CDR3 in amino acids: CASSVTGEGAGELFF. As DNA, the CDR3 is TGTGCCAGCAGCGTCACAGGGGAAGGGGCCGGGGAGCTGTTTTTT.

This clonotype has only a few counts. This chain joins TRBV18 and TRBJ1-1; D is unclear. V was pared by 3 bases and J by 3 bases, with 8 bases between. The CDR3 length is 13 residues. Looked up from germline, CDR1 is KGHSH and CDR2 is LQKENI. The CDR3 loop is CASSPYRDTEAFF. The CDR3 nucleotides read TGTGCCAGCTCACCTTATCGGGACACTGAAGCTTTCTTT.

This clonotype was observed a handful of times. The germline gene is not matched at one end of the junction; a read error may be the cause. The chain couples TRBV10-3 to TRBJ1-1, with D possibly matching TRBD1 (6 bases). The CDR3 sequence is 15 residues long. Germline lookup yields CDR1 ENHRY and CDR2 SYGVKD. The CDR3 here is CASSEVGGRGAEAFF. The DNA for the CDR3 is TGTGCCAGCAGTGAAGTCGGGGGCAGAGGGGCTGAAGCTTTCTTT.

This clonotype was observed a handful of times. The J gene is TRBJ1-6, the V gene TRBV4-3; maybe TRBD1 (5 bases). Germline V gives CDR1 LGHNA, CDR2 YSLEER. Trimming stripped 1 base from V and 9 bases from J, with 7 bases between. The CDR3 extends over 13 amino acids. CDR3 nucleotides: TGCGCCAGCAGCCAAGTGGGGGTTTCACCCCTCCACTTT. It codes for CASSQVGVSPLHF.

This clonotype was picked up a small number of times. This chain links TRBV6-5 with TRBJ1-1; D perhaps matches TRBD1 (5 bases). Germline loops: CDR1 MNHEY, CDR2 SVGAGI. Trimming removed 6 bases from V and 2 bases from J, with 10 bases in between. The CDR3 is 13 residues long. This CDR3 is CASRVGTNTEAFF. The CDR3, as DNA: TGTGCCAGCAGAGTCGGGACCAACACTGAAGCTTTCTTT.

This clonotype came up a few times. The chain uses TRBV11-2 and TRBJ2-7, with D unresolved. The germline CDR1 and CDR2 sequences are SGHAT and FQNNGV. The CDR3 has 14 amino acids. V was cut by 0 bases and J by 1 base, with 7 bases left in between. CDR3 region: CASSLDRMSYEQYF. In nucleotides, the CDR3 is TGTGCCAGCAGCTTAGATCGTATGTCCTACGAGCAGTACTTC.

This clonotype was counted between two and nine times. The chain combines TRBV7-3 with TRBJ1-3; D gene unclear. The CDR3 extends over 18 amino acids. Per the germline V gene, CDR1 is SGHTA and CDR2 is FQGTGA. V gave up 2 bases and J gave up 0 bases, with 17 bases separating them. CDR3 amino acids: CASSLVNSLALSGNTIYF. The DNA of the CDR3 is TGTGCCAGCAGCTTAGTGAACAGTCTGGCCCTCTCTGGAAACACCATATATTTT.

CDR3 DNA sequence: TGTGCCAGCAGCCTCAGACCTGGGACTGGCACAGATACGCAGTATTTT. Encoded protein: CASSLRPGTGTDTQYF. The rearrangement uses TRBV11-2 and TRBJ2-3, with D maybe TRBD2 (6 bases). Trimming took 5 bases from V and 1 from J, leaving 16 bases between them. The CDR3 extends over 16 amino acids. The germline V gene encodes CDR1 SGHAT and CDR2 FQNNGV.

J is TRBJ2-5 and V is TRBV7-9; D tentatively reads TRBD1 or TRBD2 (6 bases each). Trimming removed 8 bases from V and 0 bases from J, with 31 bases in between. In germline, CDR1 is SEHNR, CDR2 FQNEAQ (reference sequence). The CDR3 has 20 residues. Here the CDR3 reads CASFGQLGGNLQQYQETQYF. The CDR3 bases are TGTGCCAGCTTTGGGCAGTTAGGGGGGAACCTCCAACAGTACCAAGAGACCCAGTACTTC.